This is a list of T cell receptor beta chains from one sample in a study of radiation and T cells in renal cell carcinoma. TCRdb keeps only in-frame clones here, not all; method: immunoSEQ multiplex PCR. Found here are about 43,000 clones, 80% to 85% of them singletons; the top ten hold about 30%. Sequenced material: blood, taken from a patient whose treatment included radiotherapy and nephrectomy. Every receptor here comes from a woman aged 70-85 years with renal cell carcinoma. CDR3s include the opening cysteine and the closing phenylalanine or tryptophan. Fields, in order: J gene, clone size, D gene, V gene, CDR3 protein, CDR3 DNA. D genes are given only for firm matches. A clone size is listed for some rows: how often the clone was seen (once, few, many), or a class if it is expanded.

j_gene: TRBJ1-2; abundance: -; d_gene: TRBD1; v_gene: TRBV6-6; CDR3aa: CASSRQGNYGYTF; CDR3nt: TGTGCCAGCAGTCGACAGGGGAACTATGGCTACACCTTC
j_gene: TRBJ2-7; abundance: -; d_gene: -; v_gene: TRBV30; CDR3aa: CAWTHPYRQSYEQYF; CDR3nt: TGTGCCTGGACCCACCCCTACAGGCAGTCTTACGAGCAGTACTTC
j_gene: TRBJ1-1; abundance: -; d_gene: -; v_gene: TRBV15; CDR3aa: CATSPGSWGTEAFF; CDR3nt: TGTGCCACCAGCCCCGGGAGTTGGGGGACTGAAGCTTTCTTT
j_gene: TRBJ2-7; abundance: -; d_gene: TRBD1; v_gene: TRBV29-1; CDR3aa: CSVSTGGIYEQYF; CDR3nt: TGCAGCGTTTCAACAGGGGGCATCTACGAGCAGTACTTC
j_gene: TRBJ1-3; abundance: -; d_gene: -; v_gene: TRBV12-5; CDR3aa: CASGAPRFSNTIYF; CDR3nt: TGTGCTAGTGGGGCCCCCAGATTTTCAAACACCATATATTTT
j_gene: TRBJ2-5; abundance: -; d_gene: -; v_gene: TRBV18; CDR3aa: CASSPPIQNQETQYF; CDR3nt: TGTGCCAGCTCACCACCGATACAGAATCAAGAGACCCAGTACTTC
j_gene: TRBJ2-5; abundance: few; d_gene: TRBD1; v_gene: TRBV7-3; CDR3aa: CASSLAGTGGETQYF; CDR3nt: TGTGCCAGCAGCTTAGCCGGGACAGGAGGGGAGACCCAGTACTTC
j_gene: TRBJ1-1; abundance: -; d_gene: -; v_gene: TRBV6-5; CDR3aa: CASSSWDGNTEAFF; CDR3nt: TGTGCCAGCAGTTCCTGGGACGGGAACACTGAAGCTTTCTTT
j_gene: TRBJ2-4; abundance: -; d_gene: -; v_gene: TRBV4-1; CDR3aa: CASSQDPWEKYAKNIQYF; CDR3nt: TGCGCCAGCAGCCAAGATCCCTGGGAAAAGTATGCCAAAAACATTCAGTACTTC
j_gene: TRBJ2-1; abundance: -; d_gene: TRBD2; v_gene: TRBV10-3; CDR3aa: CAARAGAQGVQFF; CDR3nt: TGTGCCGCACGAGCGGGAGCCCAGGGAGTGCAGTTCTTC
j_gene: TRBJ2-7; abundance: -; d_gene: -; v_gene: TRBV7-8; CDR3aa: CASSFSSREQYF; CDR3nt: TGTGCCAGCAGCTTCTCTTCTCGGGAGCAGTACTTC
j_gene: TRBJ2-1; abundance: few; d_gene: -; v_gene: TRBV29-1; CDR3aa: CSVDWGSRYNEQFF; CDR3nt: TGCAGCGTTGATTGGGGGAGTAGGTACAATGAGCAGTTCTTC
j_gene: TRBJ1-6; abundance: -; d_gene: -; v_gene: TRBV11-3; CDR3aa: CASSPTGSNSPLHF; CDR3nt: TGTGCCAGCAGCCCGACAGGAAGTAATTCACCCCTCCACTTT
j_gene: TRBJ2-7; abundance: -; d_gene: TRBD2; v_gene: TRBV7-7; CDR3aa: CASSLDFSGRSSYEQYF; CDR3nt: TGTGCCAGCAGCTTAGACTTTAGCGGGAGGTCCTCCTACGAGCAGTACTTC
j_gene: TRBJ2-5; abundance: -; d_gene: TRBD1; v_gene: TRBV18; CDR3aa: CASTGQGLFQETQYF; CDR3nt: TGTGCCAGCACAGGACAGGGCCTTTTCCAAGAGACCCAGTACTTC
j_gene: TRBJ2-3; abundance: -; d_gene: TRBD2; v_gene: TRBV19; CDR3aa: CAPRQRGASDTQYF; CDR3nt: TGTGCCCCCAGGCAGCGGGGGGCTTCAGATACGCAGTATTTT
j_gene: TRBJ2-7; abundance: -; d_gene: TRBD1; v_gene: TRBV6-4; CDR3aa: CASSPLSITAGGVDEQYF; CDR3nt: TGTGCCAGCAGTCCCCTCAGTATAACGGCAGGGGGAGTCGACGAGCAGTACTTC
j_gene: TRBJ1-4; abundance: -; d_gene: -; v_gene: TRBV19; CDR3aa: CASSRSEKLFF; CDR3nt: TGTGCCAGTAGCCGGTCCGAAAAACTGTTTTTT
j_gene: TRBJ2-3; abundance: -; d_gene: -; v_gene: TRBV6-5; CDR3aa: CATSVSAGRGDTQYF; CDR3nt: TGTGCCACTTCCGTCAGCGCGGGTCGAGGAGATACGCAGTATTTT
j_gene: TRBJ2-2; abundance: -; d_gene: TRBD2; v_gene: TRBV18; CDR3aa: CASSLRLATGELFF; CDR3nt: TGTGCCAGCTCACTTCGACTAGCGACCGGGGAGCTGTTTTTT
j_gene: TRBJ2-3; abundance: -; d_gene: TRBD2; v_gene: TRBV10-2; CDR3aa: CASTGKAGVRDTQYF; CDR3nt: TGCGCCAGCACGGGGAAAGCGGGAGTTAGGGATACGCAGTATTTT
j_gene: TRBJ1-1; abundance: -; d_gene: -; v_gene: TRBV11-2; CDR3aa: CASSLWGAEAFF; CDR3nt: TGTGCCAGCAGCTTATGGGGGGCTGAAGCTTTCTTT
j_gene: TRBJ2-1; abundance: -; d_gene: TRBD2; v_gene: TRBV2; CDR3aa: CASREGSSGATMGQFF; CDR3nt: TGTGCCAGCAGAGAAGGTTCTAGCGGGGCTACAATGGGGCAGTTCTTC
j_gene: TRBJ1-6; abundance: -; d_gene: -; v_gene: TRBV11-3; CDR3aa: CASSRRGAVAYNSPLHF; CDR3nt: TGTGCCAGCAGCCGCCGGGGGGCAGTAGCCTATAATTCACCCCTCCACTTT
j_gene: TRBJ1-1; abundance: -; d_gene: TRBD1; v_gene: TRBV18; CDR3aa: CASSPRGTENTEAFF; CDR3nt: TGTGCCAGCTCACCACGGGGGACAGAGAACACTGAAGCTTTCTTT
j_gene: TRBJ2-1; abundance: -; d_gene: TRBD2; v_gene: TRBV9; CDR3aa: CASSELAGADEQFF; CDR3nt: TGTGCCAGCAGCGAACTAGCGGGAGCCGATGAGCAGTTCTTC
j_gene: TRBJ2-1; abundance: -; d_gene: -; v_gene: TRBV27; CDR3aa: CASRDRAGSYNEQFF; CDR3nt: TGTGCCAGCAGAGATCGGGCGGGCTCCTACAATGAGCAGTTCTTC
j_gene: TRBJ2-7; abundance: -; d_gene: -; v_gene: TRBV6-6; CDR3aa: CASSTHGQSSYEQYF; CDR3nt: TGTGCCAGCAGTACTCACGGCCAGAGCTCCTACGAGCAGTACTTC
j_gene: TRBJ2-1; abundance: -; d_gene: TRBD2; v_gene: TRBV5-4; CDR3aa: CASSQSSGRAYEQFF; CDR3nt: TGTGCCAGCAGCCAATCTAGCGGGAGAGCCTATGAGCAGTTCTTC
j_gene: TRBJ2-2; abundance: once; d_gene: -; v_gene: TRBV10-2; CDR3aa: CASTPGQLTGELFF; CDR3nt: TGCGCCAGCACCCCGGGACAACTCACCGGGGAGCTGTTTTTT
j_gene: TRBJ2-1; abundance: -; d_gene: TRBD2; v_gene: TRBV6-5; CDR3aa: CASSSLAGGHNEQFF; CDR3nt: TGTGCCAGCAGTTCGCTAGCGGGGGGGCACAATGAGCAGTTCTTC
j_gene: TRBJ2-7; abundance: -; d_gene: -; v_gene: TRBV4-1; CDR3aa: CASSRQPGLAEEEQYF; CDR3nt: TGCGCCAGCAGCCGCCAACCGGGACTGGCAGAAGAAGAGCAGTACTTC
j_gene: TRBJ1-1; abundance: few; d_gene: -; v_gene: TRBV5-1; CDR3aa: CASSLKAGSEAFF; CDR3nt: TGCGCCAGCAGCTTAAAGGCGGGGTCTGAAGCTTTCTTT
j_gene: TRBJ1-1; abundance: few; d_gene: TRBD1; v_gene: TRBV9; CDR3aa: CASSQGTGGGAFF; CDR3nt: TGTGCCAGCAGCCAAGGGACAGGGGGAGGTGCTTTCTTT
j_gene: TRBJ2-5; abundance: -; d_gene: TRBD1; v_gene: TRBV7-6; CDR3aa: CASSFTDWDSRQETQYF; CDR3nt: TGTGCCAGCAGTTTCACGGACTGGGACAGCCGTCAAGAGACCCAGTACTTC
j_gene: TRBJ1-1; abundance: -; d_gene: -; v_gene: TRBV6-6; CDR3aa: CASSYGQQNTEAFF; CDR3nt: TGTGCCAGCAGTTACGGACAGCAAAACACTGAAGCTTTCTTT
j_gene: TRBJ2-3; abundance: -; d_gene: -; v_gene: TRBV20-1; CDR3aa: CSRGSDTQYF; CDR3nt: TGCAGTCGGGGGTCAGATACGCAGTATTTT
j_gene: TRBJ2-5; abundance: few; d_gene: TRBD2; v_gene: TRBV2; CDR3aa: CASKTSGGPGQETQYF; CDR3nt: TGTGCCAGCAAGACCAGCGGGGGGCCGGGGCAAGAGACCCAGTACTTC
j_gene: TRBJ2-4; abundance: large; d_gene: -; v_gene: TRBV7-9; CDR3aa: CASSPDGLAKNIQYF; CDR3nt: TGTGCCAGCAGCCCGGATGGGTTAGCCAAAAACATTCAGTACTTC
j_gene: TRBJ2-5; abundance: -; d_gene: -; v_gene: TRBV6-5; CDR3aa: CASRSGLRTQYF; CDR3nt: TGTGCCAGCAGGTCGGGGCTACGGACCCAGTACTTC
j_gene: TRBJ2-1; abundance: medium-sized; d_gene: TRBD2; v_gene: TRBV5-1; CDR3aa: CASTRTSGGYNEQFF; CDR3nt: TGCGCCAGCACCCGGACTAGCGGGGGGTACAATGAGCAGTTCTTC
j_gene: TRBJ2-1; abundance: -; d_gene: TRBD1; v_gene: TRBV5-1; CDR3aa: CASSVDGTGGYNEQFF; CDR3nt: TGCGCCAGCAGCGTGGACGGGACAGGGGGCTACAATGAGCAGTTCTTC
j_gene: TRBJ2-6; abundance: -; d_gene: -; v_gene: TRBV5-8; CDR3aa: CASSRRFPSGANVLTF; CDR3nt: TGTGCCAGCAGCAGAAGGTTTCCTTCTGGGGCCAACGTCCTGACTTTC
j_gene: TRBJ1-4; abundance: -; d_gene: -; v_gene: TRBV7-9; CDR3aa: CASRATATGTNEKLFF; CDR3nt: TGTGCCAGCAGGGCGACTGCAACGGGAACTAATGAAAAACTGTTTTTT
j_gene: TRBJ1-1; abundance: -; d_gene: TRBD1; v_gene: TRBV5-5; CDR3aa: CASSPGGSDTEAFF; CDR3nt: TGTGCCAGCAGCCCAGGGGGTTCTGACACTGAAGCTTTCTTT
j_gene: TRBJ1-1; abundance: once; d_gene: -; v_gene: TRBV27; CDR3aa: CASSLSSRGGGTEAFF; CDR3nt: TGTGCCAGCAGTTTATCCTCCCGGGGAGGGGGGACTGAAGCTTTCTTT
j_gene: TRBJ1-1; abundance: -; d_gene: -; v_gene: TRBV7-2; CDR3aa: CASSLEGFGVVF; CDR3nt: TGTGCCAGCAGCTTAGAAGGGTTTGGCGTGGTCTTT
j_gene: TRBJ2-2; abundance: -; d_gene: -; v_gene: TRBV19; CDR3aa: CASNPQNTGELFF; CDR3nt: TGTGCCAGTAACCCCCAGAACACCGGGGAGCTGTTTTTT
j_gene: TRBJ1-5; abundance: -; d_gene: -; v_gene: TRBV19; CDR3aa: CASSKNRPGPQHF; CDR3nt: TGTGCCAGTAGTAAAAACAGGCCTGGGCCCCAGCATTTT
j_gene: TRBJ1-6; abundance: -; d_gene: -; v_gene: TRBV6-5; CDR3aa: CASSYGRVPRRSPLHF; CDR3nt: TGTGCCAGCAGTTACGGCCGGGTTCCCCGGCGGTCACCCCTCCACTTT